In its sample, the clone carrying this T cell receptor (beta chain) was seen a few times. The antigen remains unidentified. This entry is derived from a study of shared clonotypes between healthy human individuals. Study-level information: Each donor contributed plates that comprised three CD4 naive, three CD4 memory, two CD8 naive and one CD8 memory.

V lost 7 bases, J lost 8 bases, and 23 bases stayed unmatched. The CDR3 totals 18 residues. Study conclusions and caveats: A generally larger estimated richness was seen in naive subsets than in memory subsets. The represented genetic and exposure-history diversity was limited by the small number of donors.

TCRdb's copy holds only in-frame clones and misses some; the assay was immunoSEQ multiplex PCR. The sample lists around 1.1 million clones; 60% to 80% were seen once. The chain joins TRBV23-1 to TRBJ2-3; TRBD2 aligns across 8 bases. TRBV23-1 carries the ORF label, with uncertain function. The source of this sequence is a man aged 18 to 29 in good health. Some clones in this sample may be carry-over from other donors' samples. The sample comprised memory CD4+ T cells from PBMCs. Subset described: CD45RA-negative fraction. Here the CDR3 DNA reads TGCGCCAGCATACTCATATCCGGGAGGGCCTGCCGTGTCGGTACGCAGTATTTT. Translation: CASILISGRACRVGTQYF.